A single sample is the source of the 15 T cell receptor beta chains below, sequenced in a study of blood T cell repertoires in COVID-19. The assay was immunoSEQ multiplex PCR, and TCRdb's table has in-frame clones only and misses some. The table shows about 280,000 clones, with roughly 90% occurring only once. The material sequenced was peripheral blood. Source of these receptors: a woman younger than 45 with active or convalescent COVID-19.

V is TRBV2 and J is TRBJ2-1; TRBD2 agrees at 13 bases. J lost 4 bases, V lost 6 bases, and 6 bases had no gene match. The CDR3 is made up of 16 amino acids. Germline CDR1 SNHLY, CDR2 FYNNEI. The DNA of the CDR3 is TGTGCCAGCAGCACTAGCGGGGGGGCCTTTTACAATGAGCAGTTCTTC. This sequence encodes CASSTSGGAFYNEQFF.

The gene calls are TRBV19 and TRBJ1-1; D is unresolved. V gave up 5 bases and J gave up 4 bases, with 11 bases separating them. Germline V CDR1 and CDR2: LNHDA, SQIVND (reference sequence). This CDR3 is 13 amino acids long. CDR3 bases: TGTGCCAGTAGTCCAGACTCGGGCACTGAAGCTTTCTTT. Translation gives CASSPDSGTEAFF.

The chain carries TRBV9 and TRBJ2-7; 10 nucleotides match TRBD1. CDR1 is SGDLS, CDR2 YYNGEE, per germline. With V trimmed by 3 bases and J by 6 bases, 6 bases remained unmatched. The CDR3 totals 14 residues. CDR3 protein: CASSARDRGGEQYF. The CDR3 bases are TGTGCCAGCAGCGCCCGGGACAGGGGAGGCGAGCAGTACTTC. The full variable domain, rest sourced from reference TRBV9 and TRBJ2-7, is DSGVTQTPKHLITATGQRVTLRCSPRSGDLSVYWYQQSLDQGLQFLIQYYNGEERAKGNILERFSAQQFPDLHSELNLSSLELGDSALYFCASSARDRGGEQYFGPGTRLTVT.

The chain links TRBV9 to TRBJ2-1, with 10 bases aligning to TRBD1. The CDR3 contains 15 residues. The germline gives CDR1 SGDLS, CDR2 YYNGEE. V dropped 3 bases and J dropped 7; count of bases not matched to a gene: 7. This chain's CDR3 is CASSGGDRGPNEQFF. In DNA, the CDR3 is TGTGCCAGCAGCGGGGGAGACAGGGGGCCAAATGAGCAGTTCTTC.

This chain uses TRBV12-5 with TRBJ2-3, with 13 bases fitting TRBD2. J was trimmed by 0 bases and V by 0 bases; bases with no gene match: 0. CDR3 length: 17 amino acids. Germline CDR1 is LGHNT and CDR2 is FRNRAP. For the CDR3, the DNA is TGTGCTAGTGGTTTGGTACTAGCGGGGGGGAGCACAGATACGCAGTATTTT. As protein: CASGLVLAGGSTDTQYF.

The chain recombines TRBV27 with TRBJ1-6; no definite D call. The V end lost 5 bases, the J end lost 0 bases, and 20 bases lay between the germline ends. The CDR3 contains 19 residues. Germline V lookup: CDR1 MNHEY, CDR2 SMNVEV (reference sequence). CDR3 in amino acids: CASSPVARNRGSYNSPLHF. The CDR3 DNA sequence: TGTGCCAGCAGTCCCGTGGCCCGGAACCGGGGCTCCTATAATTCACCCCTCCACTTT.

This clone was found once. The rearrangement links TRBV4-3 to TRBJ1-1; no clear D. V lost 0 bases and J 1 base, leaving 9 bases between the germline ends. Looked up from germline, CDR1 is LGHNA and CDR2 is YSLEER. The CDR3 has 15 residues. CDR3: CASSQDLGKNTEAFF. The CDR3 bases are TGCGCCAGCAGCCAAGATCTAGGCAAGAACACTGAAGCTTTCTTT.

In nucleotides, the CDR3 is TGTGCCAGCAGCCCCCACCCCGGGGGCGGGGGCCAAGAGACCCAGTACTTC. It codes for CASSPHPGGGGQETQYF. The gene calls are TRBV4-2 and TRBJ2-5; weak D call: TRBD2 (7 bases). The CDR3 runs to 17 residues. Germline V gene sequence: CDR1 LGHNA, CDR2 YNFKEQ. Trimming shortened V by 4 bases and J by 1 base, and 19 bases separated the two germline ends.

This clone was seen just once. The rearrangement links TRBV30 to TRBJ2-2, with TRBD2 matching over 14 bases. Germline CDR1 reads GTSNPN; CDR2 reads SVGIG (reference sequence). V trimming: 4 bases; J trimming: 1 base; junction bases outside the gene matches: 5. CDR3 length equals 17 residues. CDR3 coding DNA: TGTGCCTGGACGGGACTAGCGGGGGACTTGAACACCGGGGAGCTGTTTTTT. Protein sequence: CAWTGLAGDLNTGELFF.

V and J are TRBV7-9 and TRBJ2-1; TRBD1 might be the D (6 bases). Trimming removed 4 bases at V and 3 bases at J, with 13 bases between. Germline V lookup: CDR1 SEHNR, CDR2 FQNEAQ (reference sequence). The CDR3 spans 15 residues. Here the CDR3 reads CASSSDRKHYNEQFF. In nucleotides, the CDR3 is TGTGCCAGCAGCTCCGACAGGAAACACTACAATGAGCAGTTCTTC. Drawing the rest from reference TRBV7-9 and TRBJ2-1, the complete variable domain is DTGVSQNPRHKITKRGQNVTFRCDPISEHNRLYWYRQTLGQGPEFLTYFQNEAQLEKSRLLSDRFSAERPKGSFSTLEIQRTEQGDSAMYLCASSSDRKHYNEQFFGPGTRLTVL.

The genes are TRBV5-1 and TRBJ1-2; D perhaps matches TRBD1 (6 bases). Germline CDR1 reads SGHRS; CDR2 reads YFSETQ. This CDR3 spans 15 amino acids. Trimming took 4 bases from V and 3 from J, leaving 16 bases between them. The CDR3 DNA is TGCGCCAGCAGCATAAAAGGGGGAAGAGACTATGGCTACACCTTC. Protein: CASSIKGGRDYGYTF.

The chain employs TRBV27 and TRBJ2-3; a possible D gene is TRBD2 (6 bases). CDR3 size: 15 residues. Germline V gene lookup returns CDR1 MNHEY and CDR2 SMNVEV (reference sequence). Trimming pared 2 bases from V and 5 bases from J, leaving 14 bases between. Here the CDR3 DNA reads TGTGCCAGCAGTTTACTCCGGGAGAGGAGAGATACGCAGTATTTT. Translation gives CASSLLRERRDTQYF.

The rearrangement links TRBV25-1 to TRBJ2-5; 11 nucleotides agree with TRBD1. J was trimmed by 5 bases and V by 7 bases; bases with no gene match: 6. Looked up from germline, CDR1 is MGHDK and CDR2 is SYGVNS. This CDR3 has 14 amino acids. CDR3 sequence reads: CASMGQGGWETQYF. The CDR3 nucleotides are TGTGCCAGCATGGGACAGGGGGGGTGGGAGACCCAGTACTTC.

V gene TRBV5-1 combines with J gene TRBJ2-7; D may be TRBD1 (6 bases). The CDR3 runs to 17 residues. Germline lookup yields CDR1 SGHRS and CDR2 YFSETQ. Deletions cut 0 bases from V and 2 bases from J, with 18 bases between. The CDR3 loop is CASSLGTGHQIPYEQYF. In DNA, the CDR3 is TGCGCCAGCAGCTTGGGGACGGGACATCAGATACCCTACGAGCAGTACTTC.

This chain links TRBV4-3 with TRBJ2-1; possible D gene TRBD2, 6 bases. V gave up 3 bases and J gave up 2 bases, with 11 bases separating them. This CDR3 has 15 residues. Germline V gives CDR1 LGHNA, CDR2 YSLEER. CDR3 protein: CASSQLGLTYNEQFF. CDR3 in DNA: TGCGCCAGCAGCCAGCTGGGACTTACCTACAATGAGCAGTTCTTC.